A selection of T cell receptor beta chains follows, all from one sample in a study of blood T cell repertoires in COVID-19. The repertoire was sequenced with immunoSEQ multiplex PCR; TCRdb's copy has only in-frame clones and lacks some. The data contain 55,000 to 70,000 clones, roughly 84% of them seen just once; the ten biggest clones take up 11%. The specimen sequenced was peripheral blood. The receptors originated from a woman aged 18-29 years with acute or convalescent COVID-19. The CDR3 runs from the conserved cysteine through the conserved F or W. The D gene is left open where the match is weak. A row's size may be missing; if present it is once, few, many or a size class.

d_call j_call v_call clone_size cdr3_aa cdr3_nt
TRBD2 TRBJ2-3 TRBV7-9 NA CASRRPGLAGPTDTQYF TGTGCCAGCAGACGTCCGGGACTAGCGGGGCCCACAGATACGCAGTATTTT
TRBD1 TRBJ2-5 TRBV10-1 NA CASSGQGKETQYF TGCGCCAGCAGTGGACAGGGAAAAGAGACCCAGTACTTC
NA TRBJ1-5 TRBV14 NA CASSQGLGQPQHF TGTGCCAGCAGCCAAGGTCTAGGTCAGCCCCAGCATTTT
NA TRBJ1-1 TRBV7-8 once CASSLRELQNTEAFF TGTGCCAGCAGCCTTCGGGAACTCCAGAACACTGAAGCTTTCTTT
NA TRBJ1-2 TRBV4-1 NA CASSPPALRGGYTF TGCGCCAGCAGCCCACCCGCCCTACGGGGTGGCTACACCTTC
NA TRBJ2-7 TRBV7-2 NA CASSLGTSGPQGEQYF TGTGCCAGCAGCTTAGGGACAAGCGGGCCCCAAGGCGAGCAGTACTTC
NA TRBJ1-5 TRBV18 NA CASSPTASGNQPQHF TGTGCCAGCTCACCAACAGCATCGGGCAATCAGCCCCAGCATTTT
NA TRBJ2-1 TRBV19 NA CASSDTPSSYNEQFF TGTGCCAGTAGTGATACTCCGAGCTCCTACAATGAGCAGTTCTTC
NA TRBJ1-1 TRBV19 NA CASLADHYMNTEAFF TGTGCCAGTCTGGCAGATCACTACATGAACACTGAAGCTTTCTTT
NA TRBJ2-5 TRBV19 NA CASSMDIQETQYF TGTGCCAGTAGTATGGACATACAAGAGACCCAGTACTTC
NA TRBJ2-7 TRBV2 NA CASRGHGSHEQYF TGTGCCAGCAGGGGGCACGGAAGCCACGAGCAGTACTTC
TRBD1 TRBJ2-2 TRBV7-9 once CASREPGQGGNTGELFF TGTGCCAGCAGAGAACCGGGACAGGGGGGAAATACCGGGGAGCTGTTTTTT
TRBD2 TRBJ2-1 TRBV30 NA CAWSPRLANHNEQFF TGTGCCTGGAGCCCCCGACTAGCGAACCACAATGAGCAGTTCTTC
TRBD1 TRBJ1-5 TRBV19 NA CASSPDRGDQPQHF TGTGCCAGTAGTCCCGACAGGGGGGATCAGCCCCAGCATTTT
NA TRBJ1-1 TRBV6-5 NA CASSYGEEDTEAFF TGTGCCAGCAGTTACGGGGAGGAGGACACTGAAGCTTTCTTT
TRBD2 TRBJ2-3 TRBV5-4 NA CASSLAGLAGRTDTQYF TGTGCCAGCAGCTTGGCCGGACTAGCGGGACGCACAGATACGCAGTATTTT
TRBD1 TRBJ1-1 TRBV5-6 NA CASSHLDRVPEAFF TGTGCCAGCAGCCACCTTGACAGGGTCCCTGAAGCTTTCTTT
NA TRBJ2-3 TRBV2 NA CASIPHSSYTQYF TGTGCCAGCATCCCCCACAGCAGCTATACGCAGTATTTT
NA TRBJ2-7 TRBV23-1 NA CASSQSGAGNPFYEQYF TGCGCCAGCAGTCAATCTGGCGCGGGGAACCCTTTCTACGAGCAGTACTTC
TRBD2 TRBJ2-1 TRBV27 NA CASRGLADHSYNEQFF TGTGCCAGCAGGGGACTAGCGGATCACTCCTACAATGAGCAGTTCTTC
TRBD1 TRBJ1-6 TRBV5-6 once CASSWGQSNSPLHF TGTGCCAGCAGCTGGGGACAGTCCAATTCACCCCTCCACTTT
TRBD1 TRBJ1-1 TRBV3-1/TRBV3-2 NA CAGQSEAFF TGTGCGGGACAGTCTGAAGCTTTCTTT
NA TRBJ2-4 TRBV28 NA CASSLRQAKNIQYF TGTGCCAGCAGTTTACGACAAGCCAAAAACATTCAGTACTTC
NA TRBJ2-7 TRBV13 NA CASSLGYYEQYF TGTGCCAGCAGCTTAGGGTACTACGAGCAGTACTTC
NA TRBJ1-6 TRBV28 NA CAIPSGHGNNSPLHF TGTGCCATCCCTTCGGGACACGGTAATAATTCACCCCTCCACTTT
TRBD1 TRBJ1-2 TRBV15 once CATSRDRDRGNYGYTF TGTGCCACCAGCAGAGACCGGGACAGGGGGAACTATGGCTACACCTTC
TRBD2 TRBJ2-5 TRBV29-1 NA CSVERTSGGLQYF TGCAGCGTTGAACGGACTAGCGGGGGATTGCAGTACTTC
TRBD2 TRBJ2-1 TRBV7-9 NA CASSLVPGLATYNEQFF TGTGCCAGCAGCCTGGTTCCGGGACTAGCGACCTACAATGAGCAGTTCTTC
NA TRBJ2-1 TRBV10-2 NA CASSPSSAYNEQFF TGCGCCAGCTCCCCGAGTAGCGCGTACAATGAGCAGTTCTTC
TRBD1 TRBJ2-7 TRBV2 NA CASSEQGWSYEQYF TGTGCCAGCAGCGAACAGGGGTGGTCCTACGAGCAGTACTTC
TRBD1 TRBJ2-2 TRBV6-2/TRBV6-3 NA CASSSLRQGAFGELFF TGTGCCAGCAGTTCCCTTAGACAGGGGGCCTTCGGGGAGCTGTTTTTT
TRBD2 TRBJ2-5 TRBV5-5 NA CASSLGVAGGKTQYF TGTGCCAGCAGCTTGGGGGTAGCGGGAGGAAAGACCCAGTACTTC
NA TRBJ1-2 TRBV7-9 NA CASSTTENYGYTF TGTGCCAGCAGCACGACAGAAAACTATGGCTACACCTTC
NA TRBJ1-1 TRBV6-6 NA CASSYNEDKMNTEAFF TGTGCCAGCAGTTACAACGAAGACAAGATGAACACTGAAGCTTTCTTT
NA TRBJ2-7 TRBV7-8 once CASSLALGVYEQYF TGTGCCAGCAGCTTAGCGCTCGGGGTCTACGAGCAGTACTTC
TRBD1 TRBJ2-5 TRBV7-2 NA CASSLGQGGNQETQYF TGTGCCAGCAGCTTAGGACAGGGGGGAAACCAAGAGACCCAGTACTTC
TRBD1 TRBJ1-1 TRBV6-1 NA CASSEDRGHTEAFF TGTGCCAGCAGTGAAGACAGGGGACATACTGAAGCTTTCTTT